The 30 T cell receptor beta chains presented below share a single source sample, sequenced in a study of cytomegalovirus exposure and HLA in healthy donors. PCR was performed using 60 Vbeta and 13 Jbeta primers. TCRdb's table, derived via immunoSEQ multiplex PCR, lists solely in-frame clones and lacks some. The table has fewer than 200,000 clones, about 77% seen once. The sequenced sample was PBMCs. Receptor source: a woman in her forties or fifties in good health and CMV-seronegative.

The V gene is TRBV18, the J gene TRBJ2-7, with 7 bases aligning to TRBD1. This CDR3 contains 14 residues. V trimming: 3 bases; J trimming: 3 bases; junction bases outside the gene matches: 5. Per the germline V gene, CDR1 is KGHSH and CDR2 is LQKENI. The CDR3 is CASSPLGQHYEQYF. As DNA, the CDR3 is TGTGCCAGCTCACCTTTGGGACAGCACTACGAGCAGTACTTC.

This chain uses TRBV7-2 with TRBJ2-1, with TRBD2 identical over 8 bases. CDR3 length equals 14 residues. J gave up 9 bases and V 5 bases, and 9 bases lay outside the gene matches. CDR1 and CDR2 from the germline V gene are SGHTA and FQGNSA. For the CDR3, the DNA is TGTGCCAGCAGCGACCGGGGGGGGACGATTGAGCAGTTCTTC. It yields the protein CASSDRGGTIEQFF. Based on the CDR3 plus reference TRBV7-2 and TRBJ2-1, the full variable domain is GAGVSQSPSNKVTEKGKDVELRCDPISGHTALYWYRQSLGQGLEFLIYFQGNSAPDKSGLPSDRFSAERTGGSVSTLTIQRTQQEDSAVYLCASSDRGGTIEQFFGPGTRLTVL.

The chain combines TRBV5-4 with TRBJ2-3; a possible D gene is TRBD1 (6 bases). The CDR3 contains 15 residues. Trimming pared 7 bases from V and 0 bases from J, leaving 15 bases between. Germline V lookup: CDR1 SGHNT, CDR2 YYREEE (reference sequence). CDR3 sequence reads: CASLDRQLSTDTQYF. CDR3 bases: TGTGCCAGCCTGGACAGACAGCTTAGCACAGATACGCAGTATTTT.

The CDR3 region is CASTPGAKNIQYF. CDR3 DNA sequence: TGTGCCAGCACCCCAGGAGCCAAAAACATTCAGTACTTC. The chain uses TRBV7-2 and TRBJ2-4; no firm D call. Germline V gene sequence: CDR1 SGHTA, CDR2 FQGNSA. With 7 bases removed from V and 0 bases from J, the gap between germline ends came to 7 bases. The CDR3 has 13 amino acids.

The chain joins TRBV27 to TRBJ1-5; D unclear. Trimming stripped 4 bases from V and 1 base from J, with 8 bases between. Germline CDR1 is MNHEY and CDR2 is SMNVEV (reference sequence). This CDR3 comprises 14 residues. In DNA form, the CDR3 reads TGTGCCAGCAGTTGGACGGGAAGCAATCAGCCCCAGCATTTT. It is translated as CASSWTGSNQPQHF.

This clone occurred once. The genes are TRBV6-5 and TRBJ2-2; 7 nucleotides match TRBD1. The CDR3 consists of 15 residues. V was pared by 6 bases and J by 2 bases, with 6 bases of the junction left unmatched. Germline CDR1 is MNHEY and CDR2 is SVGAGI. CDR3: CASSRGTENTGELFF. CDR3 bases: TGTGCCAGCAGCCGAGGGACAGAAAACACCGGGGAGCTGTTTTTT.

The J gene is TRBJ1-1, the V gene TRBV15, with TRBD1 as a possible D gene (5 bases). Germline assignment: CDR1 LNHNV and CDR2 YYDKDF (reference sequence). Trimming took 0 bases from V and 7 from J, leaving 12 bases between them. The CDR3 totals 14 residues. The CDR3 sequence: CATSRDLGLGEAFF. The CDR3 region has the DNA TGTGCCACCAGCAGAGATCTGGGACTAGGTGAAGCTTTCTTT. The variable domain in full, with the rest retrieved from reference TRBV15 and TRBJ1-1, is DAMVIQNPRYQVTQFGKPVTLSCSQTLNHNVMYWYQQKSSQAPKLLFHYYDKDFNNEADTPDNFQSRRPNTSFCFLDIRSPGLGDTAMYLCATSRDLGLGEAFFGQGTRLTVV.

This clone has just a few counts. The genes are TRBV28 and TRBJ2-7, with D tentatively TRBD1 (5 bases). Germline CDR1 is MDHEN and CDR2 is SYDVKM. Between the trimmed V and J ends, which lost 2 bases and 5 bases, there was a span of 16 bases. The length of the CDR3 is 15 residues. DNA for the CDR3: TGTGCCAGCAGTTTAGCACACCAGGGTCCACACGAGCAGTACTTC. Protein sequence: CASSLAHQGPHEQYF.

The CDR3 here is CASSLGGLYNEQFF. The CDR3 DNA reads TGTGCCAGCAGTTTGGGGGGACTTTACAATGAGCAGTTCTTC. The chain couples TRBV7-2 to TRBJ2-1; TRBD2 might be the D (6 bases). CDR3 length: 14 amino acids. Trimming took off 6 bases at V and 4 bases at J, with 13 bases between the two ends. The germline gives CDR1 SGHTA, CDR2 FQGNSA.

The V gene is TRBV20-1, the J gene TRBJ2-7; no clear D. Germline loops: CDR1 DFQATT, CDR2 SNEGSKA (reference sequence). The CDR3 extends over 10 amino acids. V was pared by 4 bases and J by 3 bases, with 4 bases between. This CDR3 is CSAMRYEQYF. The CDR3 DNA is TGCAGTGCTATGCGCTACGAGCAGTACTTC.

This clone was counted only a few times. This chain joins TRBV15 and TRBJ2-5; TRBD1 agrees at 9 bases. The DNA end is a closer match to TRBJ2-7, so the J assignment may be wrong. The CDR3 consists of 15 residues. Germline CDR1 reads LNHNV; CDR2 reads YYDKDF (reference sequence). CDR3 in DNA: TGTGCCACTCAGTCGCCGGGACAGGGTTCCTACGAGCAGTACTTC. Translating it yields CATQSPGQGSYEQYF.

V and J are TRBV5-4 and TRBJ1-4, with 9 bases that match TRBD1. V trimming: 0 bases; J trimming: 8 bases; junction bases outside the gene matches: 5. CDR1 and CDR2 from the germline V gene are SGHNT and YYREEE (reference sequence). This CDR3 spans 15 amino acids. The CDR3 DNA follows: TGTGCCAGCAGCTTGGCTTCCGGGACAGGGGAAAAACTGTTTTTT. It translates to CASSLASGTGEKLFF.

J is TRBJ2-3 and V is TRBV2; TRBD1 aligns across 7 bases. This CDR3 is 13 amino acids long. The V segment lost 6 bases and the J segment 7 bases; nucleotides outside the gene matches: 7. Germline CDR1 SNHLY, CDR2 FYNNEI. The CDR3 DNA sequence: TGTGCCAGCAGCGAACAGGGGACGAATACGCAGTATTTT. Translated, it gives CASSEQGTNTQYF.

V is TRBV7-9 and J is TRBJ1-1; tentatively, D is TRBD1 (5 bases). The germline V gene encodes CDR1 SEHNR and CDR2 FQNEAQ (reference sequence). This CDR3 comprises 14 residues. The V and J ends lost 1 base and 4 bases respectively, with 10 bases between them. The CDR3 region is CASSLGRVRTEAFF. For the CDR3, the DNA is TGTGCCAGCAGCTTAGGCAGGGTGCGCACTGAAGCTTTCTTT. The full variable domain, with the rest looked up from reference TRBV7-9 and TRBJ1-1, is DTGVSQNPRHKITKRGQNVTFRCDPISEHNRLYWYRQTLGQGPEFLTYFQNEAQLEKSRLLSDRFSAERPKGSFSTLEIQRTEQGDSAMYLCASSLGRVRTEAFFGQGTRLTVV.

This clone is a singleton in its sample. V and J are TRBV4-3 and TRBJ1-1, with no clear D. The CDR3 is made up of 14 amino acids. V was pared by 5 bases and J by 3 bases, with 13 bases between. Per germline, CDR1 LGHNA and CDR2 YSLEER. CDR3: CASSIGQEDTEAFF. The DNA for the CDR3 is TGCGCCAGCAGCATAGGCCAGGAGGACACTGAAGCTTTCTTT.

CDR3 sequence reads: CASSLPSTGTYEQYF. For the CDR3, the DNA is TGTGCCAGCAGTTTACCTTCGACAGGAACCTACGAGCAGTACTTC. V and J are TRBV28 and TRBJ2-7, with D perhaps TRBD1 (6 bases). The CDR3 consists of 15 residues. Germline V gene sequence: CDR1 MDHEN, CDR2 SYDVKM. Trimming shortened V by 2 bases and J by 2 bases, and 13 bases separated the two germline ends.

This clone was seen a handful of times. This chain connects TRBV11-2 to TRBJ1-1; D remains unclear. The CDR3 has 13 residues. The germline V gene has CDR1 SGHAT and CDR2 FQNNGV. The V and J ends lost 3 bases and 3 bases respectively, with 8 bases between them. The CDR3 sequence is CASSFGQYTEAFF. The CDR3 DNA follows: TGTGCCAGCAGCTTTGGTCAGTACACTGAAGCTTTCTTT. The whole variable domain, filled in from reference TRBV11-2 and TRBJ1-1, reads EAGVAQSPRYKIIEKRQSVAFWCNPISGHATLYWYQQILGQGPKLLIQFQNNGVVDDSQLPKDRFSAERLKGVDSTLKIQPAKLEDSAVYLCASSFGQYTEAFFGQGTRLTVV.

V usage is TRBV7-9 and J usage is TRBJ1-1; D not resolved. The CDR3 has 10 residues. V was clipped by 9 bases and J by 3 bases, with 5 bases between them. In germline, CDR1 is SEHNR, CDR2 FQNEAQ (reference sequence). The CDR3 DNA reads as TGTGCCAGTGGCTACACTGAAGCTTTCTTT. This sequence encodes CASGYTEAFF.

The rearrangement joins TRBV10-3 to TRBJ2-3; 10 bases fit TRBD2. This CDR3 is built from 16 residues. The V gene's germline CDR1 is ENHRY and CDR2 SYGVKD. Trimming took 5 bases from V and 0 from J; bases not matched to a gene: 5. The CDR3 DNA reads TGTGCCATCAGTACTAGCGGGGCGATTAGCACAGATACGCAGTATTTT. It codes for CAISTSGAISTDTQYF.

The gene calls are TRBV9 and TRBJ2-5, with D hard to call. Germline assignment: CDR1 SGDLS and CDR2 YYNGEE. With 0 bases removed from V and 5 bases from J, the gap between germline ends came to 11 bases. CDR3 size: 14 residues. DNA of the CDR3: TGTGCCAGCAGCGTAGTCGGCGGTCGGGAGACCCAGTACTTC. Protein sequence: CASSVVGGRETQYF.

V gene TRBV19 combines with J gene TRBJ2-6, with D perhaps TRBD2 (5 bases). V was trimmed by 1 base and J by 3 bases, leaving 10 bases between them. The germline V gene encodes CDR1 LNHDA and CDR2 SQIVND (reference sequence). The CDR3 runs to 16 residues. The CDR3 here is CASSIVRGYGANVLTF. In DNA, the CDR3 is TGTGCCAGTAGTATAGTACGAGGGTATGGGGCCAACGTCCTGACTTTC.

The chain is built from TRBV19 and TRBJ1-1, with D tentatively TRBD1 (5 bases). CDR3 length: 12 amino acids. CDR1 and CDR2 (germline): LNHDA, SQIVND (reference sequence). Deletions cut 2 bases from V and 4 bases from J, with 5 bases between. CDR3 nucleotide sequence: TGTGCCAGTAGTATAAGGGGCACTGAAGCTTTCTTT. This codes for CASSIRGTEAFF.

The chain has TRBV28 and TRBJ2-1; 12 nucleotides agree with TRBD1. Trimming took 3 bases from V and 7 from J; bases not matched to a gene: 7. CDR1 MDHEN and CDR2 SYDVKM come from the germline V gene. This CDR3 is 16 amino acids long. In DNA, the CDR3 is TGTGCCAGCAGTTTGGCGGGACAGGGGGCGTGGAATGAGCAGTTCTTC. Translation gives CASSLAGQGAWNEQFF.

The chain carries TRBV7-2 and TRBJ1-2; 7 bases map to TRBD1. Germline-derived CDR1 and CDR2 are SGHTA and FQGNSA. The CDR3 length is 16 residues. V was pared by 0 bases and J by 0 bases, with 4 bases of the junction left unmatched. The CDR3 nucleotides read TGTGCCAGCAGCTTAGCCCCGGGACAGACTAACTATGGCTACACCTTC. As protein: CASSLAPGQTNYGYTF.

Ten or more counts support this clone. The CDR3 loop is CAIQGWWQPQHF. Written as DNA, the CDR3 is TGCGCCATTCAGGGATGGTGGCAGCCCCAGCATTTT. V gene TRBV5-1 combines with J gene TRBJ1-5, with D perhaps matching TRBD1 (5 bases). This CDR3 is built from 12 residues. CDR1 is SGHRS and CDR2 is YFSETQ in the germline V gene. The V end lost 9 bases, the J end lost 7 bases, and 14 bases lay between the germline ends.

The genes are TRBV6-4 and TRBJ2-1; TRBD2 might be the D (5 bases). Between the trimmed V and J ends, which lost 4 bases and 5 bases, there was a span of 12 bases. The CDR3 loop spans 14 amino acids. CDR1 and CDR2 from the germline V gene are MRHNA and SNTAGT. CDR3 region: CASSVAPGNNEQFF. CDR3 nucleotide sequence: TGTGCCAGCAGTGTAGCCCCGGGGAACAATGAGCAGTTCTTC.

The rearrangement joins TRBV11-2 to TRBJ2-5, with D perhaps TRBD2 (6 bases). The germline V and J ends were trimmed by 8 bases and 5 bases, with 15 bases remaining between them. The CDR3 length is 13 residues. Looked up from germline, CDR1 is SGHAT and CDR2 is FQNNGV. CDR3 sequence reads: CASSTGVGETQYF. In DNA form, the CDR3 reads TGTGCCAGCTCAACGGGGGTAGGGGAGACCCAGTACTTC.

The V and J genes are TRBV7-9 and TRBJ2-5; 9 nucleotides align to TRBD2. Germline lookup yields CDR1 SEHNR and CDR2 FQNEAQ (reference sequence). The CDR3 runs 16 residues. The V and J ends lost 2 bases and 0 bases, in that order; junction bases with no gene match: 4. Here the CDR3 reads CASSLRAGGDQETQYF. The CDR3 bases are TGTGCCAGCAGCTTAAGAGCGGGAGGAGACCAAGAGACCCAGTACTTC.

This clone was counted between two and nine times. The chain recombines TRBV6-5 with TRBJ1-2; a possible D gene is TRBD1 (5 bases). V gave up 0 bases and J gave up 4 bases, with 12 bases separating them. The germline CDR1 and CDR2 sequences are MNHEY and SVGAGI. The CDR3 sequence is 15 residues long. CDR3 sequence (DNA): TGTGCCAGCAGTTACTCTGTTCAGGGAAGCTATGGCTACACCTTC. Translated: CASSYSVQGSYGYTF.

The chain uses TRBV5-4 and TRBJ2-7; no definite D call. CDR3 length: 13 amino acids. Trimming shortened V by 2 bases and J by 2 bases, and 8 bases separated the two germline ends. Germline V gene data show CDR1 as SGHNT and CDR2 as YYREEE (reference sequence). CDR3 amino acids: CASSFEEPYEQYF. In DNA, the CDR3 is TGTGCCAGCAGCTTCGAGGAACCCTACGAGCAGTACTTC.